This entry describes one T cell receptor beta chain. This entry belongs to a study of blood T cell repertoires in COVID-19. About the research overall: Samples came from the United States, Italy and Spain, spanning acute and convalescent COVID-19.

Germline CDR1 and CDR2: SGHTA and FQGNSA. The CDR3 contains 14 residues. V dropped 5 bases and J dropped 0 bases, with 11 bases sitting between them. Original handling: Nucleated cell counts were estimated from reference gene primer amplification. Method: immunoSEQ multiplex PCR; TCRdb's copy keeps in-frame clones and lacks some. That table furnishes V, J and clone size, whereas the DNA furnished D and trimming. Of under 250,000 clones in the sample, roughly 84% were seen once. What was sequenced was peripheral blood. This receptor was identified in a man in his fifties with active or convalescent COVID-19. The V call is TRBV7-2, the J call TRBJ2-7; D may be TRBD2 (5 bases). The CDR3 nucleotides are TGTGCCAGCAGCCCCACTAGGAGCTCCTACGAGCAGTACTTC. Its protein product is CASSPTRSSYEQYF.